This T cell receptor beta chain was sequenced in a study of blood T cell repertoires in COVID-19. Study-wide context: Sources were T cells, B-cell-depleted T cells, or PBMCs; the material itself was cDNA or gDNA.

Assay: immunoSEQ multiplex PCR; the TCRdb copy retains only in-frame clones and omits some. The sample records 81,000 or so clones, approximately 90% being singletons. The CDR3 length is 15 residues. The germline CDR1 and CDR2 sequences are SGHTS and YDEGEE. Trimming stripped 0 bases from V and 1 base from J, with 11 bases between. The J gene is TRBJ2-7, the V gene TRBV5-8, with no clear D. Sequenced: peripheral blood. The sequence was obtained from a man aged 70 or older with active or convalescent COVID-19. The CDR3 protein is CASSLEPGTSYEQYF. The DNA of the CDR3 is TGTGCCAGCAGCTTGGAGCCGGGTACTTCCTACGAGCAGTACTTC.